These 21 T cell receptor beta chains came from one sample sequenced in a study of identical twins. TCRdb independently ran MiXCR on the 5' RACE reads; one entry per CDR3 protein. The repertoire holds 300,000 to 400,000 distinct CDR3 sequences, with about 12% as singletons. These data were also reused for a study on yellow fever vaccine responses in identical twins.

The sequencing input was CD8+ T cells sorted from blood. The receptors come from a woman younger than 30 in good health.

This clonotype has more than one count but fewer than ten. The chain links TRBV7-7 to TRBJ2-5, with 10 bases fitting TRBD2. This CDR3 contains 16 residues. Per germline, CDR1 SSHAT and CDR2 FNYEAQ (reference sequence). V shed 5 bases and J 0 bases; nucleotides not matched to a gene: 6. CDR3 nucleotides: TGTGCCAGCAGCCGAAGCGGGGGGGCGTACCAAGAGACCCAGTACTTC. Amino acids: CASSRSGGAYQETQYF.

This clonotype was picked up many times. The gene calls are TRBV4-1 and TRBJ2-7; possible D gene TRBD2, 5 bases. The V gene lost 1 base and the J gene lost 2 bases, with 9 bases spanning the gap. There are 14 residues in the CDR3. Germline loops: CDR1 MGHRA, CDR2 YSYEKL. CDR3: CASSQVWGAYEQYV. For the CDR3, the DNA is TGCGCCAGCAGCCAAGTTTGGGGAGCCTACGAGCAGTACGTC.

The chain has TRBV7-9 and TRBJ1-1; the D is unclear. This CDR3 has 13 residues. In germline, CDR1 is SEHNR, CDR2 FQNEAQ (reference sequence). The V end lost 5 bases, the J end lost 6 bases, and 13 bases lay between the germline ends. The CDR3 coding sequence is TGTGCCAGCAGCCCCACGGAACGAGCTGAAGCTTTCTTT. Translation gives CASSPTERAEAFF. Based on the CDR3 plus reference TRBV7-9 and TRBJ1-1, the full variable domain is DTGVSQNPRHKITKRGQNVTFRCDPISEHNRLYWYRQTLGQGPEFLTYFQNEAQLEKSRLLSDRFSAERPKGSFSTLEIQRTEQGDSAMYLCASSPTERAEAFFGQGTRLTVV.

This clonotype appeared a few times. The gene calls are TRBV6-6 and TRBJ2-7, with D possibly being TRBD1 (6 bases). Germline V lookup: CDR1 MNHNY, CDR2 SVGAGI (reference sequence). V dropped 5 bases and J dropped 3 bases, with 11 bases sitting between them. CDR3 size: 13 residues. CDR3: CASSLTGNYEQYV. DNA of the CDR3: TGTGCCAGCAGTCTAACAGGGAACTACGAGCAGTACGTC.

This clonotype appeared a few times. The chain combines TRBV6-4 with TRBJ2-6; the match to TRBD2 covers 10 bases. J was trimmed by 0 bases and V by 6 bases; bases with no gene match: 5. CDR3 length: 17 residues. Germline V gene data show CDR1 as MRHNA and CDR2 as SNTAGT. The CDR3 sequence is CASSPGTSASGANVLTF. The CDR3 nucleotides are TGTGCCAGCAGCCCCGGGACTAGCGCCTCTGGGGCCAACGTCCTGACTTTC.

This clonotype was recorded a few times. The J gene is TRBJ1-1, the V gene TRBV9; 7 bases map to TRBD1. V gave up 4 bases and J gave up 5 bases; unmatched junction bases: 11. Germline loops: CDR1 SGDLS, CDR2 YYNGEE. The CDR3 runs 15 residues. CDR3 loop: CASSSGRTGLTEAFF. Written as DNA, the CDR3 is TGTGCCAGCAGCTCTGGTAGGACAGGTCTAACTGAAGCTTTCTTT.

CDR3 protein: CASTPGLGAEQYF. In DNA form, the CDR3 reads TGTGCCAGCACCCCAGGTCTTGGGGCCGAGCAGTACTTC. V is TRBV19 and J is TRBJ2-7; D is perhaps TRBD1 (5 bases). The CDR3 has 13 residues. In germline, CDR1 is LNHDA, CDR2 SQIVND (reference sequence). V was clipped by 9 bases and J by 6 bases, with 18 bases between them.

In its sample, this clonotype was seen a few times. The chain joins TRBV2 to TRBJ2-1; 12 bases map to TRBD2. This CDR3 spans 16 amino acids. In germline, CDR1 is SNHLY, CDR2 FYNNEI. Losses at the gene ends were 6 bases for V and 7 bases for J; bases not matched to a gene: 10. The CDR3 reads CASSDRGLAGINEQFF. CDR3 bases: TGTGCCAGCAGCGACCGCGGACTAGCGGGAATTAATGAGCAGTTCTTC.

CDR3 nucleotides: TGTGCCAGCAGTTCCGCCCGGAACCCCTTGTACAATGAGCAGTTCTTC. This encodes CASSSARNPLYNEQFF. The genes are TRBV28 and TRBJ2-1; no clear D gene. This CDR3 contains 16 residues. V dropped 4 bases and J dropped 4 bases, with 17 bases sitting between them. Germline lookup yields CDR1 MDHEN and CDR2 SYDVKM.

The table lists this clonotype with a few counts. The chain joins TRBV7-6 to TRBJ1-3; D remains ambiguous. Germline V lookup: CDR1 SGHVS, CDR2 FNYEAQ. V was cut by 1 base and J by 3 bases, with 10 bases left in between. The length of the CDR3 is 15 residues. CDR3 coding DNA: TGTGCCAGCAGCTTAGTAGCGGAGATTGGAAACACCATATATTTT. It encodes CASSLVAEIGNTIYF.

In this sample, this clonotype turned up a few times. The V call is TRBV28, the J call TRBJ1-2; D uncertain. CDR1 and CDR2 from the germline V gene are MDHEN and SYDVKM. This CDR3 has 10 amino acids. Trimming cost V 6 bases and J 6 bases, with 5 bases left between them. The CDR3 coding sequence is TGTGCCAGCAGGCTCCATGGCTACACCTTC. Protein: CASRLHGYTF.

This clonotype has a count of ten or more. The V gene is TRBV4-1, the J gene TRBJ2-5; 8 positions agree with TRBD2. The CDR3 contains 16 residues. Germline CDR1 is MGHRA and CDR2 is YSYEKL. V dropped 1 base and J dropped 4; count of bases not matched to a gene: 8. CDR3 amino acids: CASSQVRRGAGETQYF. CDR3 coding DNA: TGCGCCAGCAGCCAAGTTAGGCGGGGGGCGGGAGAGACCCAGTACTTC.

This clonotype appeared a few times. This chain uses TRBV2 with TRBJ2-5, with D perhaps TRBD2 (5 bases). The germline V and J ends were trimmed by 3 bases and 0 bases, with 11 bases remaining between them. The CDR3 loop spans 15 amino acids. The germline V gene has CDR1 SNHLY and CDR2 FYNNEI. The CDR3: CASSEEAGYQETQYF. The CDR3 coding sequence is TGTGCCAGCAGTGAGGAGGCAGGCTACCAAGAGACCCAGTACTTC.

The sample holds a few counts of this clonotype. V usage is TRBV12-3 or TRBV12-4 and J usage is TRBJ2-2; 12 bases match TRBD2. The CDR3 sequence is 14 residues long. Germline trimming cut 6 bases from V and 5 bases from J; bases unmatched to any gene: 1. For the CDR3, the DNA is TGTGCCAGCAGCGGGACTAGCGGGACCGGGGAGCTGTTTTTT. It specifies CASSGTSGTGELFF.

The V gene is TRBV6-1, the J gene TRBJ1-6; D is possibly TRBD1 (6 bases). The CDR3 loop spans 13 amino acids. Trimming left V 6 bases short and J 14 bases short, with 17 bases between. Germline-derived CDR1 and CDR2 are MNHNS and SASEGT. The CDR3, as DNA: TGTGCCAGCAGCCAAATGGGGGGGCGTTCCCTCCACTTT. Protein: CASSQMGGRSLHF.

This clonotype has just a few counts. The rearrangement uses TRBV2 and TRBJ2-1; 9 bases align to TRBD2. V lost 8 bases and J lost 8; bases outside the gene matches: 16. This CDR3 has 16 amino acids. Per germline, CDR1 SNHLY and CDR2 FYNNEI. The chain's CDR3 is CASRWAASGVVDEQFF. The CDR3 DNA reads TGTGCCAGCCGATGGGCGGCTAGCGGGGTCGTCGATGAGCAGTTCTTC.

This clonotype was detected a few times. The chain is built from TRBV7-2 and TRBJ2-3; the D is unclear. This CDR3 has 16 amino acids. The germline gives CDR1 SGHTA, CDR2 FQGNSA. V was pared by 2 bases and J by 1 base, with 13 bases between. The CDR3 loop is CASSLPGRSGTDTQYF. The DNA of the CDR3 is TGTGCCAGCAGCTTACCCGGCCGGAGTGGCACAGATACGCAGTATTTT. The full variable domain, its missing parts supplied by reference TRBV7-2 and TRBJ2-3, is GAGVSQSPSNKVTEKGKDVELRCDPISGHTALYWYRQSLGQGLEFLIYFQGNSAPDKSGLPSDRFSAERTGGSVSTLTIQRTQQEDSAVYLCASSLPGRSGTDTQYFGPGTRLTVL.

The J gene is TRBJ2-5, the V gene TRBV16; D unresolved. From germline, CDR1 is KGHSY and CDR2 FQNENV. The V gene lost 3 bases and the J gene lost 2 bases, with 10 bases spanning the gap. The CDR3 covers 14 residues. CDR3 protein: CASSQPQQQETQYF. The CDR3 DNA reads as TGTGCCAGCAGCCAGCCCCAGCAACAAGAGACCCAGTACTTC. Full variable domain (remainder filled in from reference TRBV16 and TRBJ2-5): GEEVAQTPKHLVRGEGQKAKLYCAPIKGHSYVFWYQQVLKNEFKFLISFQNENVFDETGMPKERFSAKCLPNSPCSLEIQATKLEDSAVYFCASSQPQQQETQYFGPGTRLLVL.

This clonotype was picked up a small number of times. V gene TRBV27 combines with J gene TRBJ2-1; 16 bases match TRBD2. V shed 5 bases and J 8 bases; nucleotides not matched to a gene: 6. The CDR3 runs 16 residues. Germline V CDR1 and CDR2: MNHEY, SMNVEV (reference sequence). The CDR3 here is CASSPGTSGGAYEQFF. The CDR3 nucleotides read TGTGCCAGCAGTCCTGGGACTAGCGGGGGGGCTTATGAGCAGTTCTTC.

V and J are TRBV2 and TRBJ2-7, with D perhaps TRBD2 (6 bases). Germline values: CDR1 SNHLY, CDR2 FYNNEI. Trimming removed 1 base from V and 3 bases from J, with 13 bases in between. The CDR3 extends over 15 amino acids. The CDR3 DNA sequence: TGTGCCAGCAGTGAAGGCGGGACGAGAAACTACGAGCAGTACTTC. The encoded protein is CASSEGGTRNYEQYF.

This clonotype was detected many times. The rearrangement joins TRBV6-2 or TRBV6-3 to TRBJ2-2, with 7 nucleotides matching TRBD1. Germline V gives CDR1 MNHEY, CDR2 SVGEGT. The CDR3 is 13 amino acids. J was trimmed by 3 bases and V by 11 bases; bases with no gene match: 6. In DNA, the CDR3 is TGTGCCGGCTCCACAGGGGACACCGGGGAGCTGTTTTTT. Translated, it gives CAGSTGDTGELFF.